The 21 T cell receptor beta chains reported below all come from one sample, sequenced in a study of blood T cell repertoires in COVID-19. Method: immunoSEQ multiplex PCR; TCRdb's copy keeps in-frame clones and lacks some. The top ten hold roughly 10% of the sample, which has more than 45,000 clones, 85% to 90% seen once. Sequenced: peripheral blood. These receptors all come from a human donor in a cohort sampled during active COVID-19.

In this sample, this clone turned up a few times. The chain uses TRBV15 and TRBJ1-2; TRBD1 might be the D (6 bases). Germline V gene sequence: CDR1 LNHNV, CDR2 YYDKDF (reference sequence). Trimming cost V 0 bases and J 7 bases, with 18 bases left between them. This CDR3 spans 16 amino acids. The CDR3 DNA is TGTGCCACCAGCAGAGATCGCGCGTTGGGGGCCCGTGGCTACACCTTC. Its translation: CATSRDRALGARGYTF.

This sequence joins TRBV6-5 and TRBJ2-5, with 8 positions matching TRBD2. The CDR3 is made up of 13 amino acids. Germline CDR1 reads MNHEY; CDR2 reads SVGAGI. Unmatched junction bases numbered 7, after V lost 8 bases and J lost 5 bases. As DNA, the CDR3 is TGTGCCAGCTGCACCGGGACTAGGGAGACCCAGTACTTC. Its protein product is CASCTGTRETQYF.

This chain uses TRBV3-1 (or the pseudogene TRBV3-2) with TRBJ2-5, with D maybe TRBD1 (6 bases). Trimming removed 0 bases from V and 1 base from J, with 9 bases in between. This CDR3 spans 15 amino acids. Germline CDR1 is LGHDT and CDR2 is YNNKEL (reference sequence). The CDR3 DNA sequence: TGTGCCAGCAGCCAAGAATGGGACACCCAAGAGACCCAGTACTTC. Protein sequence: CASSQEWDTQETQYF.

This chain uses TRBV2 with TRBJ1-1; D unclear. The germline V gene encodes CDR1 SNHLY and CDR2 FYNNEI. This CDR3 is built from 15 residues. The V end lost 3 bases, the J end lost 6 bases, and 17 bases lay between the germline ends. The CDR3 reads CASSDIGGDRAEAFF. The CDR3 bases are TGTGCCAGCAGTGACATCGGAGGCGATCGCGCTGAAGCTTTCTTT.

The chain couples TRBV19 to TRBJ1-1, with unresolved D. V was cut by 3 bases and J by 7 bases, with 12 bases left in between. CDR1 and CDR2 (germline): LNHDA, SQIVND (reference sequence). The CDR3 runs to 13 residues. The CDR3 bases are TGTGCCAGTAGTATCGGTGGGCCAGATGAAGCTTTCTTT. It yields the protein CASSIGGPDEAFF. Using reference TRBV19 and TRBJ1-1 for the parts outside the CDR3, the full variable domain is DGGITQSPKYLFRKEGQNVTLSCEQNLNHDAMYWYRQDPGQGLRLIYYSQIVNDFQKGDIAEGYSVSREKKESFPLTVTSAQKNPTAFYLCASSIGGPDEAFFGQGTRLTVV.

The chain recombines TRBV29-1 with TRBJ1-2; 10 bases align to TRBD1. V lost 7 bases, J lost 5 bases, and 4 bases stayed unmatched. Germline V gives CDR1 SQVTM, CDR2 ANQGSEA. CDR3 length equals 12 residues. Here the CDR3 DNA reads TGCAGCGGGGACAGGGGCGTATATGGCTACACCTTC. Its protein product is CSGDRGVYGYTF.

The V gene is TRBV29-1, the J gene TRBJ1-2; no firm D call. The V end was cut by 3 bases, the J end by 3 bases, with 8 bases between. Germline V gives CDR1 SQVTM, CDR2 ANQGSEA. The CDR3 has 12 residues. CDR3 region: CSVERRDYGYTF. In DNA, the CDR3 is TGCAGCGTTGAGCGACGGGACTATGGCTACACCTTC. Full variable domain (rest looked up from reference TRBV29-1 and TRBJ1-2): SAVISQKPSRDICQRGTSLTIQCQVDSQVTMMFWYRQQPGQSLTLIATANQGSEATYESGFVIDKFPISRPNLTFSTLTVSNMSPEDSSIYLCSVERRDYGYTFGSGTRLTVV.

The V call is TRBV4-1, the J call TRBJ2-1; 7 bases agree with TRBD2. Looked up from germline, CDR1 is MGHRA and CDR2 is YSYEKL. There are 15 residues in the CDR3. V shed 4 bases and J 3 bases; nucleotides not matched to a gene: 6. The CDR3 nucleotides are TGCGCCAGCAGCCCCAGCGGGGTGAGCTACAATGAGCAGTTCTTC. This codes for CASSPSGVSYNEQFF.

The rearrangement links TRBV24-1 to TRBJ2-1; D is perhaps TRBD1 (5 bases). V dropped 4 bases and J dropped 5 bases, with 14 bases sitting between them. The CDR3 sequence is 15 residues long. The germline gives CDR1 KGHDR, CDR2 SFDVKD. In DNA form, the CDR3 reads TGTGCCACCAGTGAAGGGGCCTATCCCGACAATGAGCAGTTCTTC. Protein product: CATSEGAYPDNEQFF.

CDR3 nucleotide sequence: TGTGCCAGCAGCCAAACCCGGACAGGAGCTTTCTTT. It specifies CASSQTRTGAFF. The chain has TRBV12-3 or TRBV12-4 and TRBJ1-1; 7 bases align to TRBD1. The CDR3 has 12 amino acids. V trimming: 6 bases; J trimming: 10 bases; junction bases outside the gene matches: 8.

This clone was seen a handful of times. The genes are TRBV12-3 or TRBV12-4 and TRBJ1-2, with D uncertain. This CDR3 contains 13 residues. With 5 bases removed from V and 8 bases from J, the gap between germline ends came to 15 bases. The CDR3 is CASSVDGLGGYTF. DNA for the CDR3: TGTGCCAGCAGTGTTGACGGTCTAGGAGGCTACACCTTC.

The chain links TRBV2 to TRBJ1-5; D possibly corresponds to TRBD1 (5 bases). The CDR3 runs 13 residues. The germline CDR1 and CDR2 sequences are SNHLY and FYNNEI. The CDR3 reads CASRRGSNQPQHF. CDR3 nucleotide sequence: TGTGCGAGTCGAAGGGGTAGCAATCAGCCCCAGCATTTT. The variable domain in full, with the rest retrieved from reference TRBV2 and TRBJ1-5, is EPEVTQTPSHQVTQMGQEVILRCVPISNHLYFYWYRQILGQKVEFLVSFYNNEISEKSEIFDDQFSVERPDGSNFTLKIRSTKLEDSAMYFCASRRGSNQPQHFGDGTRLSIL.

The chain employs TRBV6-1 and TRBJ1-2; no clear D. V was cut by 2 bases and J by 4 bases, with 5 bases left in between. Germline loops: CDR1 MNHNS, CDR2 SASEGT. The CDR3 has 12 residues. CDR3: CASSEISYGYTF. The CDR3 DNA reads TGTGCCAGCAGTGAAATCAGCTATGGCTACACCTTC.

The chain has TRBV7-8 and TRBJ2-1, with 7 nucleotides matching TRBD2. The CDR3 length is 14 residues. The germline V gene has CDR1 SGHVS and CDR2 FQNEAQ. Trimming took 1 base from V and 7 from J; bases not matched to a gene: 4. CDR3 coding DNA: TGTGCCAGCAGCTTAGACCAGGGAGGGAATGAGCAGTTCTTC. This encodes CASSLDQGGNEQFF. Full variable domain (outside the CDR3, taken from reference TRBV7-8 and TRBJ2-1): GAGVSQSPRYKVAKRGQDVALRCDPISGHVSLFWYQQALGQGPEFLTYFQNEAQLDKSGLPSDRFFAERPEGSVSTLKIQRTQQEDSAVYLCASSLDQGGNEQFFGPGTRLTVL.

The rearrangement joins TRBV4-1 to TRBJ1-2; 11 positions match TRBD1. This CDR3 region has 17 residues. CDR1 is MGHRA and CDR2 is YSYEKL in the germline V gene. V shed 3 bases, J shed 4 bases, and the junction held 10 bases outside the gene matches. The CDR3 DNA is TGCGCCAGCAGCCAGGCCCTCCCCGGGACAGGGGGCTATGGCTACACCTTC. This translates into CASSQALPGTGGYGYTF.

The chain joins TRBV4-2 to TRBJ1-4; D ambiguous. CDR3 size: 15 residues. Germline CDR1 and CDR2: LGHNA and YNFKEQ. V lost 4 bases, J lost 8 bases, and 17 bases lay in between. The CDR3 reads CASSPSTIRGEKLFF. The CDR3 DNA reads TGTGCCAGCAGCCCATCTACTATCCGTGGAGAAAAACTGTTTTTT.

The chain joins TRBV7-9 to TRBJ2-1, with 10 bases that match TRBD1. The CDR3 sequence is 15 residues long. Trimming at V came to 2 bases and at J to 7 bases, leaving 5 bases not matched to a gene. The germline V gene has CDR1 SEHNR and CDR2 FQNEAQ (reference sequence). DNA for the CDR3: TGTGCCAGCAGCTTACTTGGACAGGGGGTTAATGAGCAGTTCTTC. It specifies CASSLLGQGVNEQFF.

The chain combines TRBV5-5 with TRBJ1-5; possibly TRBD1 for D (5 bases). CDR1 is SGHKS and CDR2 is YYEKEE in the germline V gene (reference sequence). The CDR3 has 14 residues. The germline V and J ends were trimmed by 5 bases and 0 bases, with 9 bases remaining between them. CDR3 sequence reads: CASSQGNSNQPQHF. The CDR3 nucleotides are TGTGCCAGCAGTCAGGGAAATAGCAATCAGCCCCAGCATTTT.

This rearrangement joins TRBV3-1 (or the pseudogene TRBV3-2) to TRBJ2-7; D might be TRBD2 (6 bases). Trimming left V 4 bases short and J 3 bases short, with 25 bases between. The CDR3 length is 18 residues. Germline lookup yields CDR1 LGHDT and CDR2 YNNKEL (reference sequence). CDR3 bases: TGTGCCAGCAGCCGGGACTCGACTCTTGTCCCCCCTTACTACGAGCAGTACTTC. The encoded protein is CASSRDSTLVPPYYEQYF.

Relative to its sample, this clone is medium-sized. The genes are TRBV11-2 and TRBJ2-6, with D tentatively TRBD2 (5 bases). Germline values: CDR1 SGHAT, CDR2 FQNNGV. The V and J ends lost 5 bases and 0 bases respectively, with 8 bases between them. The CDR3 sequence is 15 residues long. For the CDR3, the DNA is TGTGCCAGCAGCCTTACTAGCTCTGGGGCCAACGTCCTGACTTTC. It yields the protein CASSLTSSGANVLTF.

This clone was seen just once. The chain joins TRBV21-1 to TRBJ1-6; TRBD1 was called by the table and not checked on the DNA. TRBV21-1 is a documented pseudogene. This CDR3 is built from 13 residues. CDR3: CASSKVRTAPLHF. The CDR3 nucleotides are TGTGCCAGCAGCAAAGTTAGGACAGCACCCCTCCACTTT.